This T cell receptor (beta chain) was captured by sequencing in a study of human T cells and chemical hapten exposure. For the study at large: Sensitization applied 2% DPC to around 2 cm by around 2 cm of upper inner arm skin. Patients, chiefly female, had alopecia areata, totalis or universalis.

The time point was: pre-sensitization, week 0. Treatment here: therapeutic diphenylcyclopropenone sensitization with weekly scalp DPC. Each CDR3 protein is one row after TCRdb ran MiXCR on the RACE reads. The sample consists of over 85,000 distinct CDR3 sequences, 10% to 12% of them appearing once. Looked up from germline, CDR1 is SEHNR and CDR2 is FQNEAQ (reference sequence). V was shortened by 3 bases and J by 4 bases, with 15 bases between the two germline ends. There are 15 residues in the CDR3. This clonotype was seen at least ten times. The sequences come from whole blood, collected in connection with sensitization to the hapten diphenylcyclopropenone (DPC). This chain links TRBV7-9 with TRBJ1-2; D may be TRBD1 (5 bases). This receptor was obtained from a woman in her sixties with alopecia areata. Some clones in this sample may be carry-over from other donors' samples. The CDR3: CASSFSGQGPYGYTF. As DNA, the CDR3 is TGTGCCAGCAGCTTTTCAGGGCAGGGACCCTATGGCTACACCTTC.